This passage covers 7 T cell receptor beta chains from one sample sequenced in a study of T cells in Graves' hyperthyroidism and ophthalmopathy (dated by TCRdb to about 2019). The library was built by means of multiplex PCR. Instrument used: Illumina HiSeq 2000. TCR beta CDR3 regions were amplified from RNA transcripts. A first-round RT-PCR of the TCR CDR3 used the HTBI primer set with the Qiagen OneStep RT-PCR kit. The public reads were quality trimmed at Q25 with fastp and then assembled into clones with MiXCR by TCRdb, keeping productive beta chains. Each entry merges the rows of one CDR3 protein and shows their most common DNA and genes. This sample comprises around 300,000 distinct CDR3 sequences, roughly 13% of them detected only once. The top ten clones comprise 6% to 8% of the sample. Input material: blood. The receptors derive from a woman in her 30s with Graves' hyperthyroidism that later progressed to Graves' ophthalmopathy.

This clonotype was counted only a few times. The rearrangement links TRBV4-3 to TRBJ2-3; 13 nucleotides agree with TRBD2. The CDR3 runs 16 residues. The V gene's germline CDR1 is LGHNA and CDR2 YSLEER. After removal of 3 bases from V and 6 bases from J, the junction contained 6 bases not matched to a gene. The CDR3 bases are TGCGCCAGCAGCCACCCCGGACTAGCGGGGGAGGATACGCAGTATTTT. This codes for CASSHPGLAGEDTQYF.

The V and J genes are TRBV4-1 and TRBJ2-7; TRBD2 is a possible D gene (5 bases). CDR1 is MGHRA and CDR2 is YSYEKL in the germline V gene. V lost 4 bases and J 2 bases, leaving 9 bases between the germline ends. The CDR3 runs to 13 residues. CDR3 coding DNA: TGCGCCAGCAGCCTGGAGGTCCCCTACGAGCAGTACTTC. Translation gives CASSLEVPYEQYF.

In its sample, this clonotype was seen many times. J is TRBJ1-2 and V is TRBV2, with no clear D. Germline CDR1 and CDR2: SNHLY and FYNNEI. This CDR3 region has 12 residues. With 5 bases removed from V and 5 bases from J, the gap between germline ends came to 9 bases. The CDR3 DNA reads as TGTGCCAGCAGTTCTGAAAGATATGGCTACACCTTC. Translating it yields CASSSERYGYTF. The whole variable domain, remainder taken from reference TRBV2 and TRBJ1-2, is EPEVTQTPSHQVTQMGQEVILRCVPISNHLYFYWYRQILGQKVEFLVSFYNNEISEKSEIFDDQFSVERPDGSNFTLKIRSTKLEDSAMYFCASSSERYGYTFGSGTRLTVV.

This chain uses TRBV7-2 with TRBJ2-2, with 8 bases fitting TRBD1. Unmatched junction bases numbered 11, after V lost 5 bases and J lost 6 bases. The CDR3 sequence is 16 residues long. CDR1 and CDR2 from the germline V gene are SGHTA and FQGNSA. The CDR3 loop is CASSLTGGYSPGELFF. DNA of the CDR3: TGTGCCAGCAGCCTCACAGGGGGATATAGTCCCGGGGAGCTGTTTTTT.

This clonotype was recorded many times. This chain connects TRBV28 to TRBJ2-4; D possibly corresponds to TRBD2 (6 bases). Germline values: CDR1 MDHEN, CDR2 SYDVKM. The CDR3 extends over 14 amino acids. Trimming took off 2 bases at V and 2 bases at J, with 7 bases between the two ends. The CDR3 DNA sequence: TGTGCCAGCAGTTTAGGGGGGTCCAAAAACATTCAGTACTTC. Its protein product is CASSLGGSKNIQYF.

The V call is TRBV5-4, the J call TRBJ2-2; TRBD1 might be the D (5 bases). The V gene lost 1 base and the J gene lost 3 bases, with 16 bases spanning the gap. CDR3 length: 17 amino acids. Germline V gene data show CDR1 as SGHNT and CDR2 as YYREEE (reference sequence). The CDR3 DNA reads as TGTGCCAGCAGCTTGTCACTGGACACCATCTACACCGGGGAGCTGTTTTTT. Protein: CASSLSLDTIYTGELFF.

The J gene is TRBJ1-3, the V gene TRBV19; D is uncertain. Trimming took 9 bases from V and 0 from J, leaving 9 bases between them. There are 13 residues in the CDR3. Germline lookup yields CDR1 LNHDA and CDR2 SQIVND (reference sequence). CDR3 in amino acids: CASETNSGNTIYF. CDR3 DNA sequence: TGTGCCAGCGAAACGAACTCTGGAAACACCATATATTTT.